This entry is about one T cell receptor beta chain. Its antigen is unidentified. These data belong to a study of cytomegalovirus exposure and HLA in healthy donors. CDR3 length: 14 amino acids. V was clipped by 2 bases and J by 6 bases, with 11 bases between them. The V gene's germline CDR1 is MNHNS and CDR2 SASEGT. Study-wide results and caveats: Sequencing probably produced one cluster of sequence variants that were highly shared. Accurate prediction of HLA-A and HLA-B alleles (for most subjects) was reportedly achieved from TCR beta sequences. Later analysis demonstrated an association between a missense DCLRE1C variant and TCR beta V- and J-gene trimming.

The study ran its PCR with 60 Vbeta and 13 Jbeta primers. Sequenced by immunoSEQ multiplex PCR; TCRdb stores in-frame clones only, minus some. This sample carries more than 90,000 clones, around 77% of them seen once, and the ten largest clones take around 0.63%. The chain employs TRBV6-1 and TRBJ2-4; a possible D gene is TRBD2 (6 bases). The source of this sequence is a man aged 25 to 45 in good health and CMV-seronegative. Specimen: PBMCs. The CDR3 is CASSEPQEGNIQYF. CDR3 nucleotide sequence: TGTGCCAGCAGTGAACCACAGGAGGGAAACATTCAGTACTTC.